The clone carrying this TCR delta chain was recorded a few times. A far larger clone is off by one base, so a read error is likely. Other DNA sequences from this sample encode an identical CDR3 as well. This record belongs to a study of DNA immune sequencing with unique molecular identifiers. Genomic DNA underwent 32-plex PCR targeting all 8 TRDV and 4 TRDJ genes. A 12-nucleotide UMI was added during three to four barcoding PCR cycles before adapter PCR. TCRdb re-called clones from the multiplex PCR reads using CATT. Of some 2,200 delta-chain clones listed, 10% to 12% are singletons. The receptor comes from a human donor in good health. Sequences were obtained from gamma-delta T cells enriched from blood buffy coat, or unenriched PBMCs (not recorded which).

The CDR3 sequence: CACDTLGDGKYTDKLIF. Written as DNA, the CDR3 is TGTGCCTGTGACACTCTGGGGGATGGAAAGTACACCGATAAACTTATCTTT. The rearrangement joins TRDV2 to TRDJ1; 9 nucleotides agree with TRDD3. The CDR3 contains 17 residues. The V gene's germline CDR1 is GEAIGNYY and CDR2 EKD.